The 26 T cell receptor beta chains reported below all come from one sample, sequenced in a study of blood T cell repertoires in COVID-19. Some clones are missing from TCRdb's copy, which holds only in-frame ones; the method was immunoSEQ multiplex PCR. The sample lists over 50,000 clones; about 80% were seen once. The sequenced sample consisted of peripheral blood. The receptors stem from an elderly man with active or convalescent COVID-19.

The chain links TRBV27 to TRBJ1-2, with D perhaps TRBD1 (5 bases). The length of the CDR3 is 12 residues. The germline CDR1 and CDR2 sequences are MNHEY and SMNVEV (reference sequence). V lost 2 bases, J lost 5 bases, and 6 bases lay in between. CDR3 bases: TGTGCCAGCAGTTTACAGGGTTATGGCTACACCTTC. Its translation: CASSLQGYGYTF.

There are a few counts of this clone. The chain has TRBV21-1 and TRBJ2-7; no check of the table's D call, TRBD2, against the DNA was made. TRBV21-1 is flagged as a pseudogene. The CDR3 consists of 15 residues. The CDR3 sequence is CASSKFTSGSYEQYF. In DNA form, the CDR3 reads TGTGCCAGCAGCAAATTTACTAGCGGGTCCTACGAGCAGTACTTC.

This clone was picked up a small number of times. The rearrangement uses TRBV18 and TRBJ2-7; D is ambiguous. V was shortened by 5 bases and J by 1 base, with 9 bases between the two germline ends. CDR1 is KGHSH, CDR2 LQKENI, per germline. CDR3 size: 13 residues. The CDR3 is CASSGSVSYEQYF. DNA for the CDR3: TGTGCCAGCTCAGGCAGCGTGTCCTACGAGCAGTACTTC.

About this clone itself: Its ends do not fully match the called genes, so a read error is possible. The CDR3 is CASGRDGQAHF. The CDR3 DNA reads as TGTGCCAGCGGCCGGGACGGACAGGCCCACTTC. The V and J genes are TRBV2 and TRBJ2-5; 7 bases are a match to TRBD1. The CDR3 extends over 11 amino acids. The germline CDR1 and CDR2 sequences are SNHLY and FYNNEI. The entire variable domain, with the rest obtained from reference TRBV2 and TRBJ2-5, is as follows: EPEVTQTPSHQVTQMGQEVILRCVPISNHLYFYWYRQILGQKVEFLVSFYNNEISEKSEIFDDQFSVERPDGSNFTLKIRSTKLEDSAMYFCASGRDGQAHFGPGTRLLVL.

This chain joins TRBV5-4 and TRBJ2-3; possible D gene TRBD2, 6 bases. V lost 1 base and J 5 bases, leaving 11 bases between the germline ends. There are 14 residues in the CDR3. From germline, CDR1 is SGHNT and CDR2 YYREEE (reference sequence). Here the CDR3 DNA reads TGTGCCAGCAGCTTGTCGGGAGCCAAAGATACGCAGTATTTT. Its protein is CASSLSGAKDTQYF.

This chain connects TRBV7-2 to TRBJ2-1; 11 nucleotides agree with TRBD2. This CDR3 spans 16 amino acids. V lost 5 bases to trimming and J lost 10 bases; unmatched junction nucleotides: 13. The germline CDR1 and CDR2 sequences are SGHTA and FQGNSA. CDR3 in DNA: TGTGCCAGCAGCCGCCCCACTAGCGGGAGTCCGGGGGAGCAGTTCTTC. It translates to CASSRPTSGSPGEQFF.

This rearrangement joins TRBV28 to TRBJ2-1, with 7 positions matching TRBD2. J lost 9 bases, V lost 6 bases, and 8 bases had no gene match. The CDR3 covers 13 residues. The V gene's germline CDR1 is MDHEN and CDR2 SYDVKM. The CDR3 here is CASRASGRVEQFF. The CDR3 region has the DNA TGTGCCAGCAGGGCTAGCGGACGGGTTGAGCAGTTCTTC.

DNA of the CDR3: TGTGCCAGCATCCCGCTGGGCAGGGGAAATGGCTACACCTTC. Its translation: CASIPLGRGNGYTF. This chain joins TRBV6-5 and TRBJ1-2; D possibly corresponds to TRBD1 (6 bases). Trimming left V 7 bases short and J 6 bases short, with 18 bases between. Germline V gives CDR1 MNHEY, CDR2 SVGAGI. CDR3 size: 14 residues.

This chain uses TRBV10-3 with TRBJ2-1; TRBD2 agrees at 12 bases. This CDR3 has 19 amino acids. Germline CDR1 reads ENHRY; CDR2 reads SYGVKD. Germline trimming cut 8 bases from V and 3 bases from J; bases unmatched to any gene: 17. This chain's CDR3 is CAILSTGLAGGKHYNEQFF. In DNA, the CDR3 is TGTGCCATCCTTAGTACGGGGCTAGCGGGGGGGAAACACTACAATGAGCAGTTCTTC.

This rearrangement joins TRBV11-3 to TRBJ2-7; possible D gene TRBD1, 6 bases. The CDR3 has 14 amino acids. Germline-derived CDR1 and CDR2 are SGHNT and YENEEA. Deletions cut 5 bases from V and 2 bases from J, with 13 bases between. The CDR3 here is CASSARGKAYEQYF. DNA of the CDR3: TGTGCCAGCAGCGCCAGGGGTAAAGCCTACGAGCAGTACTTC.

CDR3 sequence: CASSRGQGAEAFF. The CDR3 DNA reads as TGTGCCAGCTCACGCGGACAGGGGGCTGAAGCTTTCTTT. The chain couples TRBV18 to TRBJ1-1, with TRBD1 matching 10 bases. Per the germline V gene, CDR1 is KGHSH and CDR2 is LQKENI. The trim removed 4 bases at V and 6 bases at J, leaving 2 bases unmatched. The CDR3 consists of 13 residues.

This chain joins TRBV3-1 (or the pseudogene TRBV3-2) and TRBJ1-2; D gene unclear. Germline CDR1 LGHDT, CDR2 YNNKEL (reference sequence). This CDR3 has 13 amino acids. V dropped 0 bases and J dropped 10 bases, with 12 bases sitting between them. The chain's CDR3 is CASSQERGTPYTF. The CDR3 DNA follows: TGTGCCAGCAGCCAAGAACGGGGTACTCCCTACACCTTC.

This clone was counted a single time. The J gene is TRBJ2-3, the V gene TRBV5-5; TRBD1 might be the D (5 bases). The germline V and J ends were trimmed by 0 bases and 6 bases, with 11 bases remaining between them. Per germline, CDR1 SGHKS and CDR2 YYEKEE (reference sequence). The CDR3 runs 14 residues. Here the CDR3 reads CASSLVQGRDTQYF. The CDR3 nucleotides read TGTGCCAGCAGCTTGGTTCAGGGTAGGGATACGCAGTATTTT.

The chain has TRBV5-1 and TRBJ2-1; the D gene is possibly TRBD1 (5 bases). The CDR3 has 15 residues. V was trimmed by 7 bases and J by 0 bases, leaving 14 bases between them. Germline-derived CDR1 and CDR2 are SGHRS and YFSETQ. Here the CDR3 reads CASRQLFSSYNEQFF. CDR3 coding DNA: TGCGCCAGCCGACAGCTTTTTAGCTCCTACAATGAGCAGTTCTTC.

This clone was detected only a few times. J is TRBJ2-7 and V is TRBV28; D perhaps matches TRBD2 (5 bases). Germline CDR1 reads MDHEN; CDR2 reads SYDVKM. The CDR3 has 11 residues. V was shortened by 7 bases and J by 7 bases, with 11 bases between the two germline ends. CDR3 DNA: TGTGCCAGCACCGATGGACTTGAGCAGTACTTC. Amino acid sequence: CASTDGLEQYF.

The chain combines TRBV28 with TRBJ2-3; 8 nucleotides agree with TRBD2. The CDR3 runs to 12 residues. From germline, CDR1 is MDHEN and CDR2 SYDVKM. J lost 0 bases, V lost 10 bases, and 0 bases had no gene match. This CDR3 reads CATSGSTDTQYF. As DNA, the CDR3 is TGTGCCACTAGCGGGAGCACAGATACGCAGTATTTT.

V is TRBV28 and J is TRBJ2-2; TRBD1 agrees at 9 bases. CDR3 size: 15 residues. Germline CDR1 MDHEN, CDR2 SYDVKM. Trimming at V came to 6 bases and at J to 1 base, leaving 3 bases not matched to a gene. The CDR3 sequence: CASRTGQGNTGELFF. For the CDR3, the DNA is TGTGCCAGCAGGACGGGACAGGGGAACACCGGGGAGCTGTTTTTT. Full variable domain (rest looked up from reference TRBV28 and TRBJ2-2): DVKVTQSSRYLVKRTGEKVFLECVQDMDHENMFWYRQDPGLGLRLIYFSYDVKMKEKGDIPEGYSVSREKKERFSLILESASTNQTSMYLCASRTGQGNTGELFFGEGSRLTVL.

The chain employs TRBV2 and TRBJ1-4; 8 nucleotides line up with TRBD1. The germline V gene encodes CDR1 SNHLY and CDR2 FYNNEI. V lost 2 bases, J lost 7 bases, and 6 bases stayed unmatched. This CDR3 comprises 15 residues. DNA for the CDR3: TGTGCCAGCAGTGAACGGCAGGGGGCTATTGAAAAACTGTTTTTT. It specifies CASSERQGAIEKLFF.

This clone was seen a single time. The chain couples TRBV7-8 to TRBJ2-2; the match to TRBD2 covers 9 bases. This CDR3 has 15 amino acids. CDR1 is SGHVS and CDR2 is FQNEAQ in the germline V gene. The J segment lost 3 bases and the V segment lost 5 bases, leaving 4 bases of the junction unmatched. The CDR3 bases are TGTGCCAGCAGCCCTAGCGGGACACACACCGGGGAGCTGTTTTTT. It yields the protein CASSPSGTHTGELFF.

The chain is built from TRBV7-9 and TRBJ2-3; D remains unclear. Germline assignment: CDR1 SEHNR and CDR2 FQNEAQ (reference sequence). This CDR3 contains 12 residues. The V and J ends lost 8 bases and 5 bases respectively, with 11 bases between them. In DNA, the CDR3 is TGTGCCAGCCGATTACAAAAAGATACGCAGTATTTT. As protein: CASRLQKDTQYF.

The chain has TRBV7-2 and TRBJ2-2; maybe TRBD2 (7 bases). Germline assignment: CDR1 SGHTA and CDR2 FQGNSA. The CDR3 consists of 16 residues. V shed 4 bases and J shed 10 bases, with 22 bases lying between them. CDR3 in DNA: TGTGCCAGCAGCTCAGACCTCCGGACGGGGGGCCTGGAGCTGTTTTTT. Translation: CASSSDLRTGGLELFF.

In this sample, this clone turned up a few times. The rearrangement joins TRBV6-5 to TRBJ2-7; D ambiguous. The CDR3 is made up of 16 amino acids. V was cut by 0 bases and J by 0 bases, with 12 bases left in between. Per the germline V gene, CDR1 is MNHEY and CDR2 is SVGAGI. The CDR3, as DNA: TGTGCCAGCAGTTACTCTTCCGACATCGGCTCCTACGAGCAGTACTTC. It encodes CASSYSSDIGSYEQYF.

The chain is built from TRBV6-1 and TRBJ1-2, with a tentative D call TRBD1 (6 bases). The CDR3 loop spans 14 amino acids. Trimming took 3 bases from V and 8 from J, leaving 16 bases between them. The V gene's germline CDR1 is MNHNS and CDR2 SASEGT. CDR3 sequence (DNA): TGTGCCAGCAGTGAGAGTTGGGGGCCTGGGGGCTACACCTTC. This codes for CASSESWGPGGYTF.

The rearrangement uses TRBV3-1 (or the pseudogene TRBV3-2) and TRBJ2-7; 7 nucleotides align to TRBD1. Germline trimming cut 5 bases from V and 3 bases from J; bases unmatched to any gene: 10. Germline V CDR1 and CDR2: LGHDT, YNNKEL (reference sequence). The CDR3 has 15 residues. The CDR3 region is CASSSRQGALYEQYF. The CDR3 DNA sequence: TGTGCCAGCAGCTCCCGACAGGGTGCCCTCTACGAGCAGTACTTC.

This clone was observed a single time. This rearrangement joins TRBV4-1 to TRBJ1-1; D gene unclear. The CDR3 runs 18 residues. In germline, CDR1 is MGHRA, CDR2 YSYEKL. The V end was cut by 0 bases, the J end by 6 bases, with 23 bases between. CDR3 amino acids: CASSQDHQQVPLRPEAFF. CDR3 bases: TGCGCCAGCAGCCAAGATCATCAGCAGGTCCCACTGCGCCCTGAAGCTTTCTTT.

The chain has TRBV18 and TRBJ1-4; TRBD1 aligns across 9 bases. The germline CDR1 and CDR2 sequences are KGHSH and LQKENI. V shed 4 bases, J shed 5 bases, and the junction held 2 bases outside the gene matches. The CDR3 is 14 residues long. The DNA for the CDR3 is TGTGCCAGCTCACGTGGACAGGGGAATGAAAAACTGTTTTTT. This codes for CASSRGQGNEKLFF.